A selection of T cell receptor beta chains follows, all from one sample in a study of response to subunit inactivated influenza vaccine. TCRdb re-analysed the RT-PCR reads in MiXCR, keeping a single row per CDR3 protein. The profile shows 170,000 or so distinct CDR3 sequences, approximately 12% of them singletons. The sample consisted of CD8+ T cells sorted from PBMCs, taken about 24 months after vaccination. These receptors were collected from a man aged 50 to 69 who received an inactivated influenza vaccine. Each CDR3 is given with its conserved first and last residue. Where a row states a size, it is once, few, many or the class of an expanded clone; other rows omit it.

abundance: many; v_gene: TRBV10-3; j_gene: TRBJ2-2; CDR3aa: CAINRDRGTGELFF
abundance: -; v_gene: TRBV4-2; j_gene: TRBJ1-5; CDR3aa: CASSQATGSFLPQHF
abundance: -; v_gene: TRBV28; j_gene: TRBJ2-7; CDR3aa: CASSRPFIDPGQSPYEQYF
abundance: once; v_gene: TRBV27; j_gene: TRBJ2-5; CDR3aa: CASSPTGTGQETQYF
abundance: few; v_gene: TRBV18; j_gene: TRBJ2-1; CDR3aa: CASSLSIYRQGARNEQFF
abundance: few; v_gene: TRBV2; j_gene: TRBJ2-1; CDR3aa: CASSEGGRVVSYNEQFF
abundance: few; v_gene: TRBV27; j_gene: TRBJ1-1; CDR3aa: CASSFGSRGTEAFF
abundance: few; v_gene: TRBV5-1; j_gene: TRBJ2-2; CDR3aa: CASSPWAGIAEGAGELFF
abundance: few; v_gene: TRBV27; j_gene: TRBJ1-5; CDR3aa: CASSLSPTSNQPQHF
abundance: few; v_gene: TRBV14; j_gene: TRBJ2-1; CDR3aa: CASSHGPSGGSPYNEQFF
abundance: -; v_gene: TRBV6-5; j_gene: TRBJ2-4; CDR3aa: CASSYVGAKNIQYF
abundance: many; v_gene: TRBV5-6; j_gene: TRBJ2-2; CDR3aa: CASSLAGSPGELFF
abundance: few; v_gene: TRBV6-1; j_gene: TRBJ2-4; CDR3aa: CASSPGVSGDIQYF
abundance: few; v_gene: TRBV28; j_gene: TRBJ2-4; CDR3aa: CASIGLGEAKNIQYF
abundance: many; v_gene: TRBV10-1; j_gene: TRBJ2-1; CDR3aa: CASSRDSLDEQFF
abundance: -; v_gene: TRBV4-2; j_gene: TRBJ1-1; CDR3aa: CASSQEGSEAFF
abundance: many; v_gene: TRBV2; j_gene: TRBJ1-5; CDR3aa: CASSEVEGTGIWSNQPQHF
abundance: few; v_gene: TRBV27; j_gene: TRBJ2-2; CDR3aa: CASSLSNSYLGRELFF
abundance: -; v_gene: TRBV4-1; j_gene: TRBJ1-3; CDR3aa: CASSQVVEDTIYF
abundance: few; v_gene: TRBV4-3; j_gene: TRBJ2-7; CDR3aa: CASSQEPGQGYEQYF
abundance: few; v_gene: TRBV11-2; j_gene: TRBJ2-7; CDR3aa: CASSSRSYEQYF
abundance: -; v_gene: TRBV20-1; j_gene: TRBJ2-5; CDR3aa: CSARVGLGETQYF
abundance: many; v_gene: TRBV4-1; j_gene: TRBJ2-7; CDR3aa: CASSQVWGTGGYEQYF